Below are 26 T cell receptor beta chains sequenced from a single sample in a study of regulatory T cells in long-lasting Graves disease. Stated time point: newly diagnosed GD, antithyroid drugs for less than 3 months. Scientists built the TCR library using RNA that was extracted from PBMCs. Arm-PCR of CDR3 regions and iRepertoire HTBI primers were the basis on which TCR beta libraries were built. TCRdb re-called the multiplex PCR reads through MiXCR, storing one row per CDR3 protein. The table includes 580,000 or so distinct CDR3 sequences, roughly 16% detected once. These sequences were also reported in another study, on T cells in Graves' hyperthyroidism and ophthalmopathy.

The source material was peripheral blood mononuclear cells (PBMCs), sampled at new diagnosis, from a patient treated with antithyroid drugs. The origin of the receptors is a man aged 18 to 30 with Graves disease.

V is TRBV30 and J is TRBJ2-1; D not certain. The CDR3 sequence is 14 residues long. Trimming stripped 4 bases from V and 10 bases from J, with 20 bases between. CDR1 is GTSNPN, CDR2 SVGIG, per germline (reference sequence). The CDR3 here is CAWIATSDHNEQFF. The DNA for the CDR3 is TGTGCCTGGATAGCCACCTCGGACCATAACGAGCAGTTCTTC.

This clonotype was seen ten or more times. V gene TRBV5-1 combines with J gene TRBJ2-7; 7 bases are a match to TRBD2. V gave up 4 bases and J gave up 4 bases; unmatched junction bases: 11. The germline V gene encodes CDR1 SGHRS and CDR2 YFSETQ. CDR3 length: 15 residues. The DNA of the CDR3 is TGCGCCAGCAGCCGAGGAGGGACTACTTCTTACGAGCAGTACTTC. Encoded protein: CASSRGGTTSYEQYF.

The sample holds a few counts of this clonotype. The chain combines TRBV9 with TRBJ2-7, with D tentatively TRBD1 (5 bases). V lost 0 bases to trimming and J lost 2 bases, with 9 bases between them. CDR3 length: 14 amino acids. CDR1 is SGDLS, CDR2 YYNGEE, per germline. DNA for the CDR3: TGTGCCAGCAGCGTAGGGGGCCCGCCCTACGAGCAGTACTTC. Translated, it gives CASSVGGPPYEQYF.

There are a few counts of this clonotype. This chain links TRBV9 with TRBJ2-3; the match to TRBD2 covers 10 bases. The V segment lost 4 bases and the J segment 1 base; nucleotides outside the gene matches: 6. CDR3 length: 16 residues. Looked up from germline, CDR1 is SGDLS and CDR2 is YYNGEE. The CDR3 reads CASSITGTSGTDTQYF. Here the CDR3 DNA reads TGTGCCAGCAGCATAACCGGGACTAGCGGCACAGATACGCAGTATTTT. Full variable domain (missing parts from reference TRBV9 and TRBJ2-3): DSGVTQTPKHLITATGQRVTLRCSPRSGDLSVYWYQQSLDQGLQFLIQYYNGEERAKGNILERFSAQQFPDLHSELNLSSLELGDSALYFCASSITGTSGTDTQYFGPGTRLTVL.

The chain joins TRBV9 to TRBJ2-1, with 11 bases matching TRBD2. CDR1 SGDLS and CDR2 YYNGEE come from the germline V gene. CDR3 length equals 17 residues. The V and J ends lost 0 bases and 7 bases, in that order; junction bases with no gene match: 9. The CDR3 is CASSVGTSGSSDNEQFF. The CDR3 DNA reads TGTGCCAGCAGCGTAGGAACTAGCGGGAGCTCGGATAATGAGCAGTTCTTC.

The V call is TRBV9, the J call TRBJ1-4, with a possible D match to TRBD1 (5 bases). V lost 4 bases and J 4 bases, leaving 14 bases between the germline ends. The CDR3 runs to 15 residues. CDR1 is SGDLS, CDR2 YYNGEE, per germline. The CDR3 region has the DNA TGTGCCAGCAGCAGGGATCAGGGATATAATGAAAAACTGTTTTTT. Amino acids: CASSRDQGYNEKLFF.

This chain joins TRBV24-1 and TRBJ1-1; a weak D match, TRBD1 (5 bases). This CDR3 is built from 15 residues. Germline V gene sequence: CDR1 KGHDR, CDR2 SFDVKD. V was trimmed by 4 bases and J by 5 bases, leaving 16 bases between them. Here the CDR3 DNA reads TGTGCCACCAGTGACCCCCTGTCCGGGGGTACTGAAGCTTTCTTT. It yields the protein CATSDPLSGGTEAFF.

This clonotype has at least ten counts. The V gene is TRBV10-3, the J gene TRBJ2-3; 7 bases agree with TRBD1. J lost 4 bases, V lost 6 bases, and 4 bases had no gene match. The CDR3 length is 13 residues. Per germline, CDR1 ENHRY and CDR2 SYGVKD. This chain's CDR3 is CAISLGTADTQYF. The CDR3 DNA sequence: TGTGCCATCAGCTTAGGGACAGCAGATACGCAGTATTTT.

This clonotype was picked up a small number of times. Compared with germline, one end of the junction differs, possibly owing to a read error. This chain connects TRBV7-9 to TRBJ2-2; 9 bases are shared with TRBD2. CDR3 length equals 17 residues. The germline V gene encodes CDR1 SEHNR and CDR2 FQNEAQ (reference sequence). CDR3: CASSIAGWTSVPGELFF. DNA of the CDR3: TGTGCCAGCAGCATAGCGGGGTGGACTAGCGTGCCCGGGGAGCTGTTTTTT.

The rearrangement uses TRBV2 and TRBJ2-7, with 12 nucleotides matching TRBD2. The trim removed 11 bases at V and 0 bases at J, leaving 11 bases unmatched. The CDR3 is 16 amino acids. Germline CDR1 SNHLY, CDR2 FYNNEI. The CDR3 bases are TGTGCCGGAAAGGGACTAGCGGGTGCTAGCTCCTACGAGCAGTACTTC. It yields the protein CAGKGLAGASSYEQYF.

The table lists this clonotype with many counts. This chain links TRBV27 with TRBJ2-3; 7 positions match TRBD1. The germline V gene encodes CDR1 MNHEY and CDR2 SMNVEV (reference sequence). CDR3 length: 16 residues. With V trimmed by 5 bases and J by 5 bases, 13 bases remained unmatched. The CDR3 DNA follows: TGTGCCAGCAGTACAACTGGGGGACAGTCGAGAGATACGCAGTATTTT. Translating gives CASSTTGGQSRDTQYF.

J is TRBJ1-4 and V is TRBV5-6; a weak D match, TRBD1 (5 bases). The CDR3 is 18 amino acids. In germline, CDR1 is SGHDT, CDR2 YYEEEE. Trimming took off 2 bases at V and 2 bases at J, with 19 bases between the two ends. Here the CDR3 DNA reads TGTGCCAGCAGCTTCTCGAAGTATGGGGCGCCCACTAATGAAAAACTGTTTTTT. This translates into CASSFSKYGAPTNEKLFF.

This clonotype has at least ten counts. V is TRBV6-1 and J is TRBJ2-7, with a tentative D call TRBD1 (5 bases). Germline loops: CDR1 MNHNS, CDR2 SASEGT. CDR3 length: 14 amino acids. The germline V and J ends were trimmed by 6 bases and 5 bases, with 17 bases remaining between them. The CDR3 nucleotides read TGTGCCAGCAGAGACAGACAAGCAATCGACGAGCAGTACTTC. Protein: CASRDRQAIDEQYF.

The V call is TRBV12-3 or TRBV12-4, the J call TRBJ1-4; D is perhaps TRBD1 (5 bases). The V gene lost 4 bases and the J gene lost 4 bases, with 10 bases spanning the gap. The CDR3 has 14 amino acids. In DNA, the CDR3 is TGTGCCAGCAGTTGGGGCAGCGGTAATGAAAAACTGTTTTTT. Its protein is CASSWGSGNEKLFF.

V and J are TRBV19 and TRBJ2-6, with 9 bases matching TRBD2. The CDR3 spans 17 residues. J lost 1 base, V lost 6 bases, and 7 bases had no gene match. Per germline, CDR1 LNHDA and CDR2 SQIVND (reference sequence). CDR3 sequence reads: CASSPAGGPSGANVLTF. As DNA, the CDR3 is TGTGCCAGTAGCCCAGCGGGGGGCCCTTCTGGGGCCAACGTCCTGACTTTC.

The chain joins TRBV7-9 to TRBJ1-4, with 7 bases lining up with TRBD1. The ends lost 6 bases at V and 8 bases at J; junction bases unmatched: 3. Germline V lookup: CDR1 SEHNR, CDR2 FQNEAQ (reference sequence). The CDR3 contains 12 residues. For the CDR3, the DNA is TGTGCCAGCAGGGGACAGCTAGAAAAACTGTTTTTT. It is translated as CASRGQLEKLFF. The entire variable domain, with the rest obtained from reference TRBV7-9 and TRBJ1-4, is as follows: DTGVSQNPRHKITKRGQNVTFRCDPISEHNRLYWYRQTLGQGPEFLTYFQNEAQLEKSRLLSDRFSAERPKGSFSTLEIQRTEQGDSAMYLCASRGQLEKLFFGSGTQLSVL.

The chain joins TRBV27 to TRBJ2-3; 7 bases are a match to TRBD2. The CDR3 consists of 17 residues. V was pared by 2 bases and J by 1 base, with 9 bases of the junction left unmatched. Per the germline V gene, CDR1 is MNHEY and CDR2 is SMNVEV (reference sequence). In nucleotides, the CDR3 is TGTGCCAGCAGTTTAGCGGGAGTAAGAGCTGGCACAGATACGCAGTATTTT. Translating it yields CASSLAGVRAGTDTQYF.

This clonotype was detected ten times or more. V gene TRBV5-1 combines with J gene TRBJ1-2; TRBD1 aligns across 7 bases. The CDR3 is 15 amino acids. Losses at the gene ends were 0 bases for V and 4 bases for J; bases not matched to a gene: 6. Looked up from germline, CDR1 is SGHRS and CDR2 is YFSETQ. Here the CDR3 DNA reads TGCGCCAGCAGCTTGGATGGGGACAGATTCTATGGCTACACCTTC. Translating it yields CASSLDGDRFYGYTF.

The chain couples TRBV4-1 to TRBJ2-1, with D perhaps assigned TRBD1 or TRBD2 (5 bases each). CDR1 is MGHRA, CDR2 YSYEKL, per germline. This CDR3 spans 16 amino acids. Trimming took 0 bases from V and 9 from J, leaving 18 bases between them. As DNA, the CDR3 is TGCGCCAGCAGCCAAGAGGTCCGGGGCCGAACGAGTGAGCAGTTCTTC. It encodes CASSQEVRGRTSEQFF.

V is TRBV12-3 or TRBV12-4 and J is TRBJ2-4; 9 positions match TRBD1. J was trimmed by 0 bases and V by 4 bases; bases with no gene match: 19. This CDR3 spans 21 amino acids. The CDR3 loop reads CASSSHFSGQGVSLAKNIQYF. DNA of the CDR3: TGTGCCAGCAGTTCTCATTTCTCGGGACAGGGAGTTTCGCTAGCCAAAAACATTCAGTACTTC.

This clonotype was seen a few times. In DNA form, the CDR3 reads TGCGCCAGCAGCTTCCAGGGGACGAACACTGAAGCTTTCTTT. This codes for CASSFQGTNTEAFF. The genes are TRBV5-1 and TRBJ1-1, with a weak D call TRBD1 (6 bases). Per the germline V gene, CDR1 is SGHRS and CDR2 is YFSETQ. V was cut by 2 bases and J by 1 base, with 9 bases left in between. The CDR3 runs to 14 residues.

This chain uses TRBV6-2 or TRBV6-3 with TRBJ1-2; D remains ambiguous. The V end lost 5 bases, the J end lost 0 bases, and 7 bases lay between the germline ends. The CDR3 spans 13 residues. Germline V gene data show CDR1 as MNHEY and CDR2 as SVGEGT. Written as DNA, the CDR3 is TGTGCCAGCAGTGAGCCGCCTAACTATGGCTACACCTTC. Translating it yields CASSEPPNYGYTF.

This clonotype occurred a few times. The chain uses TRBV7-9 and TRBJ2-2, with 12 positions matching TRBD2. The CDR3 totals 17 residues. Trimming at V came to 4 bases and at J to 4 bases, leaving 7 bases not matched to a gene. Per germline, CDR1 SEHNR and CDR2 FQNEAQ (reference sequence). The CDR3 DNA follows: TGTGCCAGCAGCTCCGGACTAGCGGGAACTAGCACCGGGGAGCTGTTTTTT. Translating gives CASSSGLAGTSTGELFF.

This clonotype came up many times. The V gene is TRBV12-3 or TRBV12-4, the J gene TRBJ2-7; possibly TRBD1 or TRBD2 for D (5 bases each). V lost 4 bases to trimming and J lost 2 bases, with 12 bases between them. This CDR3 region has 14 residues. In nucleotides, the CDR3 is TGTGCCAGCAGTTCCCGGGACGGAACCTACGAGCAGTACTTC. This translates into CASSSRDGTYEQYF.

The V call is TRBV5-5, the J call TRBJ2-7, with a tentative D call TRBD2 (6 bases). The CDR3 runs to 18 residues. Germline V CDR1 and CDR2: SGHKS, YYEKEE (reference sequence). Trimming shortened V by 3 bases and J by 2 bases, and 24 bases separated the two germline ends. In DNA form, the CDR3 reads TGTGCCAGCAGCTCGCCCAGAGGGTTAAGAGGGAGGACCTACGAGCAGTACTTC. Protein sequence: CASSSPRGLRGRTYEQYF.

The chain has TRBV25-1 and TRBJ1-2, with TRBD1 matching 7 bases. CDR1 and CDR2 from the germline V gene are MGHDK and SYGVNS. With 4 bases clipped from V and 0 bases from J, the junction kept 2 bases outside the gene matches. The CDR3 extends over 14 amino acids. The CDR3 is CASSVGQTNYGYTF. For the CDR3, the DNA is TGTGCCAGCAGTGTGGGACAGACTAACTATGGCTACACCTTC.